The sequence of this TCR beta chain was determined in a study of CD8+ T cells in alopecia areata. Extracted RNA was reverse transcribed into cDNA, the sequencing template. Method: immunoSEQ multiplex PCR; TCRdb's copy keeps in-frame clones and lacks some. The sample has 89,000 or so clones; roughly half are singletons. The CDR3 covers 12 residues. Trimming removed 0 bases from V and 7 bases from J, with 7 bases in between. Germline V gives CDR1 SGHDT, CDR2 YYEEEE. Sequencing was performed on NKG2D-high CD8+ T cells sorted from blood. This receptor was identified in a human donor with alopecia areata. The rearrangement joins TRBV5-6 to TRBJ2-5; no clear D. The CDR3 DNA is TGTGCCAGCAGCTTGGATGATGGGACCCAGTACTTC. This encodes CASSLDDGTQYF.